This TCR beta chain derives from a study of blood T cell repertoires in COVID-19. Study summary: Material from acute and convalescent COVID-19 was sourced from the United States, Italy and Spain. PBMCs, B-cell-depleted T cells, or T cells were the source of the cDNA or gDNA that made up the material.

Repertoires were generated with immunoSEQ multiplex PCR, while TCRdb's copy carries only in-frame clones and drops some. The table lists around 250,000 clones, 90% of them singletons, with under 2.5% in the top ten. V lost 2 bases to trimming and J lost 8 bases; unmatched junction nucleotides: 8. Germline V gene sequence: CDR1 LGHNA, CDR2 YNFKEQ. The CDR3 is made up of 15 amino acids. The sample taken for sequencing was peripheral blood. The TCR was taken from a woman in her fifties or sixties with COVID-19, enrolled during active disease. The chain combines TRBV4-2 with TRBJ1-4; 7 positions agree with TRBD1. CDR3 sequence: CASSQSPRDREKLFF. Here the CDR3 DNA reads TGTGCCAGCAGCCAAAGCCCCCGGGACAGAGAAAAACTGTTTTTT.